This TCR beta chain was recovered during a study of early T cells in non-severe SARS-CoV-2 infection. General study results and limits: Matching against VDJdb likely underestimated virus-specific expansions, favoring anti-spike CD8.

In its sample, this clonotype was seen many times. The antigen is undetermined. V was cut by 6 bases and J by 8 bases, with 10 bases left in between. CDR3 length: 11 residues. TCRdb re-derived calls from the 5' RACE reads in MiXCR, one entry per CDR3 protein. The profile shows some 30,000 distinct CDR3 sequences, roughly 4.5% of them singletons. This TCR came from an adult who was a healthcare worker with PCR-confirmed SARS-CoV-2 infection or an uninfected control (not recorded which). The chain uses TRBV12-3 or TRBV12-4 and TRBJ1-1; D may be TRBD1 (6 bases). The specimen was whole blood. The CDR3 spells CASRVRGEAFF. For the CDR3, the DNA is TGTGCCAGCAGAGTAAGGGGGGAAGCTTTCTTT.